This T cell receptor beta chain is from a study of siplizumab effects on memory and regulatory T cells. Sequencing of each sample assayed some 10^5 TCR templates. This table comes from immunoSEQ multiplex PCR, and its TCRdb copy is limited to in-frame clones, with some not included. The table includes 70,000 to 90,000 clones, 93% detected once. The germline V gene has CDR1 SGHDT and CDR2 YYEEEE. This CDR3 has 13 residues. V lost 2 bases to trimming and J lost 8 bases, with 13 bases between them. This TCR was sampled from a human donor in good health. The rearrangement uses TRBV5-6 and TRBJ1-1, with a weak D call TRBD1 (5 bases). The material sequenced was CD8+ T cells sorted from blood. CDR3 nucleotide sequence: TGTGCCAGCAGCTTAGGGAGGGGTGGAGAAGCTTTCTTT. This encodes CASSLGRGGEAFF. Full variable domain (missing parts from reference TRBV5-6 and TRBJ1-1): DAGVTQSPTHLIKTRGQQVTLRCSPKSGHDTVSWYQQALGQGPQFIFQYYEEEERQRGNFPDRFSGHQFPNYSSELNVNALLLGDSALYLCASSLGRGGEAFFGQGTRLTVV.